This T cell receptor (beta chain) is from a study of T-cell reconstitution after alpha-beta-depleted transplantation in children. Study results and limitations: The study traced high day-60 TCRbeta diversity in some patients to surviving recipient T cells and thymic progenitors. Two months or so post-transplant, alpha-beta T cells reportedly derived from several hundred expanded graft clones.

Germline CDR1 reads LGHDT; CDR2 reads YNNKEL (reference sequence). The trim removed 2 bases at V and 9 bases at J, leaving 13 bases unmatched. The length of the CDR3 is 16 residues. Construction of the TCRbeta library involved unique molecular identifiers. Via MiXCR, TCRdb re-called the PCR reads, giving one row per CDR3 protein. The data show approximately 97,000 distinct CDR3 sequences, about 6.8% seen once. This clonotype was recorded many times. Its antigen is as yet unknown. The TCR comes from a boy younger than 10 with acute lymphoblastic leukemia, due to receive a stem cell transplant. The chain recombines TRBV3-1 with TRBJ2-1; 7 positions match TRBD1. This specimen consisted of PBMCs, obtained before TCRalphabeta/CD19-depleted stem cell transplant. The CDR3 protein is CASSQFRQGPSGEQFF. CDR3 in DNA: TGTGCCAGCAGCCAATTCAGACAGGGCCCCTCGGGTGAGCAGTTCTTC.